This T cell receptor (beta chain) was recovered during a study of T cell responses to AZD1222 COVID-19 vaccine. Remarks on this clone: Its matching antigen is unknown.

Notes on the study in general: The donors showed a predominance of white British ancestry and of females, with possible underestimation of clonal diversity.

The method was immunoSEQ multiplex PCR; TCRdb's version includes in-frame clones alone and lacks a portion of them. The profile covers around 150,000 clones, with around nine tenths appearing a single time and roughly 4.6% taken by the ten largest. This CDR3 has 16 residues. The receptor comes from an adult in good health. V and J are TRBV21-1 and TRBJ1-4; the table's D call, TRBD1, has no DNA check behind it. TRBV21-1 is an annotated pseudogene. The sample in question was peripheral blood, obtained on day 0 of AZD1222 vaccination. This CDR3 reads CASRTGYKRTNEKLFF. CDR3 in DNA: TGTGCCAGCAGAACAGGGTATAAGAGAACTAATGAAAAACTGTTTTTT.